This T cell receptor beta chain comes out of a study of identical twins. TCRdb recomputed calls from the 5' RACE reads with MiXCR, one row per CDR3 protein. Of hundreds of thousands of distinct CDR3 sequences in the sample, 6.5% to 9.5% were seen once. V trimming: 2 bases; J trimming: 8 bases; junction bases outside the gene matches: 4. This CDR3 comprises 14 residues. A few counts support this clonotype. This sample was shared with a second study, whose subject was yellow fever vaccine responses in identical twins.

The specimen was memory (CD45RO+) T cells sorted from blood. The chain recombines TRBV12-3 or TRBV12-4 with TRBJ2-4, with TRBD1 identical over 9 bases. This TCR derives from a woman between 18 and 29 years old in good health. DNA of the CDR3: TGTGCCAGCAGTTTAACACAGGGGGCTGACATTCAGTACTTC. Protein sequence: CASSLTQGADIQYF.